This record looks at one TCR beta chain sequence and its context. The entry originates in a study of blood T cell repertoires in COVID-19. Study-level information: Samples of COVID-19 (acute and convalescent) were obtained from the United States, Italy and Spain.

Per the study methods: How many nucleated cells were present was estimated from reference gene primer amplification. Sequencing was performed with immunoSEQ multiplex PCR; in TCRdb, only in-frame clones are kept and a portion is missing. V and J calls and clone size are copied from that table; D and trimming were computed from the DNA. The sample holds fewer than 250,000 clones, about 83% seen once. Germline CDR1 reads MNHEY; CDR2 reads SVGEGT. The CDR3 consists of 15 residues. V gave up 2 bases and J gave up 7 bases; unmatched junction bases: 11. The sequenced material came from peripheral blood. This chain connects TRBV6-2 or TRBV6-3 to TRBJ2-7; 7 bases map to TRBD2. This receptor was taken from a man aged 50 to 60 with acute or convalescent COVID-19. DNA for the CDR3: TGTGCCAGCAGTTACACCGGGGGGTCATTCGGGGAGCAGTACTTC. The encoded protein is CASSYTGGSFGEQYF.